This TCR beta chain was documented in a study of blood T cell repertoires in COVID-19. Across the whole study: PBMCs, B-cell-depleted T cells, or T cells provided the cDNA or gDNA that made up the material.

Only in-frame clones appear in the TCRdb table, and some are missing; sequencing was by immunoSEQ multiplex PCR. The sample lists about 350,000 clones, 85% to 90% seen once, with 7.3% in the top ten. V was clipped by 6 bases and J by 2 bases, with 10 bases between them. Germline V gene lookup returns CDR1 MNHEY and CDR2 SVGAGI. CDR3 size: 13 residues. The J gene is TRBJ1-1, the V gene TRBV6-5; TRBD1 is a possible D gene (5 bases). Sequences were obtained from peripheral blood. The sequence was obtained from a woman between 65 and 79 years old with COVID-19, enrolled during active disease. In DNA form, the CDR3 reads TGTGCCAGCAGCTGGGACTACAACACTGAAGCTTTCTTT. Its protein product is CASSWDYNTEAFF.